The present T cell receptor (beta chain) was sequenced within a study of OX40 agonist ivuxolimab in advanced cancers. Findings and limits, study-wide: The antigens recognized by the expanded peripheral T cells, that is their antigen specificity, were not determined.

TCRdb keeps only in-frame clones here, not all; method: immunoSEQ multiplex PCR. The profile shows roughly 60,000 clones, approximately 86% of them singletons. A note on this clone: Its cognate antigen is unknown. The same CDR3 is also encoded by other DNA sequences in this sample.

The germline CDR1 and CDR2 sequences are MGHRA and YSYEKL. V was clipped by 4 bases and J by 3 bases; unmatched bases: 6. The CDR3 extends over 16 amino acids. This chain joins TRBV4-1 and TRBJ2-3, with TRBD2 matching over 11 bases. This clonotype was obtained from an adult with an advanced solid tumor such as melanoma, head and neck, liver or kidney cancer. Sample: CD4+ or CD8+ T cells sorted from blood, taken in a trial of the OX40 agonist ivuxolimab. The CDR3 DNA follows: TGCGCCAGCAGCCCTATAGCGGGGGGGACAACAGATACGCAGTATTTT. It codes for CASSPIAGGTTDTQYF.